The 21 T cell receptor beta chains listed next were all sequenced from one sample in a study of blood T cell repertoires in COVID-19. TCRdb's copy holds only in-frame clones and misses some; the assay was immunoSEQ multiplex PCR. The sample consists of some 290,000 clones, roughly 86% of them appearing once. The sequenced sample was peripheral blood. The receptor source for this set is a young woman with COVID-19, enrolled during active disease.

There are a few counts of this clone. The chain combines TRBV15 with TRBJ2-7, with a tentative D call TRBD1 (6 bases). V was cut by 5 bases and J by 2 bases, with 10 bases left in between. Germline loops: CDR1 LNHNV, CDR2 YYDKDF (reference sequence). This CDR3 is built from 13 residues. This CDR3 is CATSPRQAYEQYF. CDR3 nucleotide sequence: TGTGCCACCAGCCCTAGACAGGCCTACGAGCAGTACTTC.

The chain has TRBV5-4 and TRBJ2-5, with TRBD2 identical over 7 bases. The CDR3 has 13 amino acids. V was pared by 3 bases and J by 3 bases, with 2 bases of the junction left unmatched. CDR1 is SGHNT and CDR2 is YYREEE in the germline V gene (reference sequence). The CDR3 region is CASSSGLEETQYF. The DNA for the CDR3 is TGTGCCAGCAGCTCCGGACTAGAAGAGACCCAGTACTTC.

CDR3 sequence: CASRSGTGLAGELFF. In nucleotides, the CDR3 is TGTGCCAGCAGGTCCGGGACAGGGTTGGCCGGGGAGCTGTTTTTT. The V call is TRBV2, the J call TRBJ2-2; 9 bases are a match to TRBD1. The CDR3 spans 15 residues. The J segment lost 6 bases and the V segment lost 6 bases, leaving 8 bases of the junction unmatched. Germline values: CDR1 SNHLY, CDR2 FYNNEI.

The V call is TRBV5-1, the J call TRBJ2-1, with 10 nucleotides matching TRBD2. Germline V lookup: CDR1 SGHRS, CDR2 YFSETQ. Unmatched junction bases numbered 9, after V lost 3 bases and J lost 3 bases. CDR3 size: 17 residues. The CDR3 DNA sequence: TGCGCCAGCAGCTCCAGCGGCACTAGCGGGAACTACAATGAGCAGTTCTTC. Its protein product is CASSSSGTSGNYNEQFF.

The table lists this clone with a few counts. V gene TRBV2 combines with J gene TRBJ1-5; D is ambiguous. This CDR3 region has 16 residues. Germline CDR1 reads SNHLY; CDR2 reads FYNNEI. Trimming pared 2 bases from V and 0 bases from J, leaving 11 bases between. The CDR3 DNA reads TGTGCCAGCAGTGAATCCCCGACATATAGCAATCAGCCCCAGCATTTT. This gives the protein CASSESPTYSNQPQHF.

The V and J genes are TRBV2 and TRBJ2-5, with 7 bases matching TRBD1. V lost 7 bases, J lost 2 bases, and 10 bases stayed unmatched. The length of the CDR3 is 15 residues. The germline CDR1 and CDR2 sequences are SNHLY and FYNNEI. CDR3 nucleotide sequence: TGTGCCAGCACCGAGAGGGGGCTCGGACAAGAGACCCAGTACTTC. It codes for CASTERGLGQETQYF.

The chain has TRBV30 and TRBJ2-1, with D perhaps TRBD2 (6 bases). Germline-derived CDR1 and CDR2 are GTSNPN and SVGIG (reference sequence). V dropped 0 bases and J dropped 4 bases, with 7 bases sitting between them. The CDR3 is 13 residues long. CDR3 nucleotides: TGTGCCTGGAGTGTTCGGGAGTACAATGAGCAGTTCTTC. Translation: CAWSVREYNEQFF.

The chain joins TRBV6-2 or TRBV6-3 to TRBJ1-3; possibly TRBD1 for D (5 bases). CDR3 length equals 16 residues. Trimming took 4 bases from V and 0 from J, leaving 13 bases between them. Germline assignment: CDR1 MNHEY and CDR2 SVGEGT. CDR3 region: CASSWRQPSSGNTIYF. The CDR3 nucleotides read TGTGCCAGCAGTTGGAGACAGCCGAGCTCTGGAAACACCATATATTTT.

The genes are TRBV15 and TRBJ2-2; 8 bases map to TRBD2. Germline V lookup: CDR1 LNHNV, CDR2 YYDKDF (reference sequence). This CDR3 is 16 amino acids long. V shed 1 base, J shed 6 bases, and the junction held 7 bases outside the gene matches. CDR3 coding DNA: TGTGCCACCAGCAGAGGAAGCGGGAGTCCCGCCGGGGAGCTGTTTTTT. It codes for CATSRGSGSPAGELFF.

This clone was recorded a few times. The CDR3 region is CSVHRGNYGYTF. The CDR3 DNA reads TGCAGCGTCCACAGGGGGAACTATGGCTACACCTTC. The genes are TRBV29-1 and TRBJ1-2; TRBD1 matches 8 bases. This CDR3 has 12 amino acids. Trimming cost V 6 bases and J 2 bases; bases outside gene matches: 2. CDR1 is SQVTM and CDR2 is ANQGSEA in the germline V gene.

The V and J genes are TRBV11-2 and TRBJ1-4; D perhaps matches TRBD1 (5 bases). The CDR3 has 14 amino acids. Trimming left V 6 bases short and J 8 bases short, with 16 bases between. Germline V gene lookup returns CDR1 SGHAT and CDR2 FQNNGV. The CDR3 sequence: CASRRDFISEKLFF. For the CDR3, the DNA is TGTGCCAGCAGACGGGACTTTATATCAGAAAAACTGTTTTTT.

The chain links TRBV12-5 to TRBJ2-3, with TRBD1 identical over 8 bases. Germline loops: CDR1 LGHNT, CDR2 FRNRAP. The V and J ends lost 4 bases and 2 bases, in that order; junction bases with no gene match: 14. The CDR3 extends over 18 amino acids. CDR3 DNA: TGTGCTAGTGGTTGGACTGCTGACGGGACAGGTCACACAGATACGCAGTATTTT. This encodes CASGWTADGTGHTDTQYF.

The genes are TRBV7-3 and TRBJ2-3; 7 bases agree with TRBD1. CDR3 size: 13 residues. From germline, CDR1 is SGHTA and CDR2 FQGTGA. V shed 5 bases and J 6 bases; nucleotides not matched to a gene: 5. CDR3 DNA: TGTGCCAGCAGCATAGGACAGGTCGATACGCAGTATTTT. This translates into CASSIGQVDTQYF.

The rearrangement joins TRBV19 to TRBJ1-1; D remains ambiguous. This CDR3 comprises 12 residues. Germline V gene data show CDR1 as LNHDA and CDR2 as SQIVND (reference sequence). V was pared by 7 bases and J by 7 bases, with 13 bases between. The CDR3 sequence: CASISGGHEAFF. DNA for the CDR3: TGTGCCAGTATCTCGGGAGGCCATGAAGCTTTCTTT.

V gene TRBV7-2 combines with J gene TRBJ2-5; weak D call: TRBD2 (5 bases). CDR1 SGHTA and CDR2 FQGNSA come from the germline V gene. The CDR3 is 14 residues long. The ends were cut back, 2 bases at V and 5 bases at J, with 12 bases in the middle. CDR3 amino acids: CASSLNGMTETQYF. The DNA of the CDR3 is TGTGCCAGCAGCTTAAACGGGATGACGGAGACCCAGTACTTC.

The rearrangement links TRBV7-9 to TRBJ2-7; 7 positions match TRBD1. After removal of 5 bases from V and 2 bases from J, the junction contained 6 bases not matched to a gene. The CDR3 covers 14 residues. In germline, CDR1 is SEHNR, CDR2 FQNEAQ (reference sequence). The CDR3 here is CASSPPDRPYEQYF. The DNA of the CDR3 is TGTGCCAGCAGCCCCCCGGACAGGCCCTACGAGCAGTACTTC. Based on the CDR3 plus reference TRBV7-9 and TRBJ2-7, the full variable domain is DTGVSQNPRHKITKRGQNVTFRCDPISEHNRLYWYRQTLGQGPEFLTYFQNEAQLEKSRLLSDRFSAERPKGSFSTLEIQRTEQGDSAMYLCASSPPDRPYEQYFGPGTRLTVT.

The chain uses TRBV29-1 and TRBJ2-3; D gene ambiguous. The CDR3 covers 12 residues. Germline V CDR1 and CDR2: SQVTM, ANQGSEA. Trimming removed 7 bases at V and 1 base at J, with 9 bases between. As DNA, the CDR3 is TGCAGCGCTGCTATGGGCACAGATACGCAGTATTTT. Protein sequence: CSAAMGTDTQYF.

This sequence joins TRBV27 and TRBJ2-1, with D possibly matching TRBD2 (5 bases). Germline lookup yields CDR1 MNHEY and CDR2 SMNVEV (reference sequence). The CDR3 extends over 12 amino acids. V lost 6 bases, J lost 7 bases, and 10 bases lay in between. The CDR3 reads CASRDWPNEQFF. The CDR3 coding sequence is TGTGCCAGCAGGGACTGGCCGAATGAGCAGTTCTTC.

V is TRBV28 and J is TRBJ1-5; D unresolved. CDR1 and CDR2 (germline): MDHEN, SYDVKM. V was clipped by 3 bases and J by 2 bases, with 11 bases between them. The CDR3 loop spans 15 amino acids. The CDR3 loop reads CASSFAGGGNQPQHF. In DNA form, the CDR3 reads TGTGCCAGCAGTTTTGCCGGTGGAGGCAATCAGCCCCAGCATTTT.

The chain employs TRBV3-1 (or the pseudogene TRBV3-2) and TRBJ2-3; TRBD2 matches 13 bases. Germline V gene sequence: CDR1 LGHDT, CDR2 YNNKEL (reference sequence). Trimming took 4 bases from V and 5 from J; bases not matched to a gene: 3. The CDR3 is made up of 15 amino acids. The CDR3 is CASSRTSGSRDTQYF. Written as DNA, the CDR3 is TGTGCCAGCAGCCGGACTAGCGGGAGCCGAGATACGCAGTATTTT.

The table lists this clone with a few counts. The rearrangement uses TRBV29-1 and TRBJ2-4; 9 nucleotides line up with TRBD1. Trimming took 4 bases from V and 6 from J; bases not matched to a gene: 4. The CDR3 sequence is 13 residues long. Germline assignment: CDR1 SQVTM and CDR2 ANQGSEA. In DNA form, the CDR3 reads TGCAGCGTTGCCGGGACAGGGAGAAACATTCAGTACTTC. Its protein product is CSVAGTGRNIQYF.